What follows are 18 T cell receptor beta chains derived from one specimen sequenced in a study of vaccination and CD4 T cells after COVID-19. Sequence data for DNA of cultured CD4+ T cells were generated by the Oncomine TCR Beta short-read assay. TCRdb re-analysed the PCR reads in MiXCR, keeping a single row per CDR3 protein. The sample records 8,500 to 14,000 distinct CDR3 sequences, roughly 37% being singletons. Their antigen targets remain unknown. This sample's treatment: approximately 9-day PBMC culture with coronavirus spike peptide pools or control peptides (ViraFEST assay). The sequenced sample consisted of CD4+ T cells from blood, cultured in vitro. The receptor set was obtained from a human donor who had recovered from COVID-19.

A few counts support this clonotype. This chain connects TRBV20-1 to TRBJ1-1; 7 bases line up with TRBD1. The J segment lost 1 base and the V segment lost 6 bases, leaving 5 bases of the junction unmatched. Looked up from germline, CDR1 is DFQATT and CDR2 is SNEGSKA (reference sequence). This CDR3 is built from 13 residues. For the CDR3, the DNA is TGCAGTGCCAGGGAGGGGGCGAACACTGAAGCTTTCTTT. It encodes CSAREGANTEAFF.

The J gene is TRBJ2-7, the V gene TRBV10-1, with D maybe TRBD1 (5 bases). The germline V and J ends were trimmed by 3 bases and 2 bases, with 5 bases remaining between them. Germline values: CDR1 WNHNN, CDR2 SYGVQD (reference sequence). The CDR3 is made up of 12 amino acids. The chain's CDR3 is CASSDRAYEQYF. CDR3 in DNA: TGCGCCAGCAGTGACAGGGCCTACGAGCAGTACTTC.

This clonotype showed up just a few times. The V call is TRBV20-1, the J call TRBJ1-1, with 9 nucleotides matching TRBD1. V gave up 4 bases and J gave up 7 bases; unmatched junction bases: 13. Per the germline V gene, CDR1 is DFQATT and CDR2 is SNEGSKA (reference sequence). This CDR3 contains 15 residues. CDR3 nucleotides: TGCAGTGCTATAAAAGCTACAGGGGGCGGTGGTGAAGCTTTCTTT. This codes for CSAIKATGGGGEAFF.

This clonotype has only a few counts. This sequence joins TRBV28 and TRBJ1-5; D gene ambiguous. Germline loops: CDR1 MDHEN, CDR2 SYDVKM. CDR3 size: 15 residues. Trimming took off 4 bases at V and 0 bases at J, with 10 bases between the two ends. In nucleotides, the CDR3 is TGTGCCAGCAGTTCGCTTCAGAGTAGCAATCAGCCCCAGCATTTT. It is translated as CASSSLQSSNQPQHF.

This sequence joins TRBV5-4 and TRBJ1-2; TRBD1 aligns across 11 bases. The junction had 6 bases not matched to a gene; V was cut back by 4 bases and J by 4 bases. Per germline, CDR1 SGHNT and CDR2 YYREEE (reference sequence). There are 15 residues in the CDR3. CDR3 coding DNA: TGTGCCAGCAGCCCGGGGGGGACAGGGGGCTATGGCTACACCTTC. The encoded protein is CASSPGGTGGYGYTF.

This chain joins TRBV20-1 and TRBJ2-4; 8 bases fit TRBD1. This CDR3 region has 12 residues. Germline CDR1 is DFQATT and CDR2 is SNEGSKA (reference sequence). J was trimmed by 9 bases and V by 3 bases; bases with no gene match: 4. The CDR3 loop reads CSASTDRGIQYF. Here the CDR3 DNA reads TGCAGTGCTAGTACCGACAGGGGCATTCAGTACTTC.

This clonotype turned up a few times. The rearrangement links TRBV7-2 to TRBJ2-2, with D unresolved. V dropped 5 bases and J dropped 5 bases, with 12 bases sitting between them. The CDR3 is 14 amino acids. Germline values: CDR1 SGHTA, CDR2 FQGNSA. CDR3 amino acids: CASSPKPGTGELFF. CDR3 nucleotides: TGTGCCAGCAGCCCAAAACCTGGGACCGGGGAGCTGTTTTTT. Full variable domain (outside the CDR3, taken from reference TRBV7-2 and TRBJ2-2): GAGVSQSPSNKVTEKGKDVELRCDPISGHTALYWYRQSLGQGLEFLIYFQGNSAPDKSGLPSDRFSAERTGGSVSTLTIQRTQQEDSAVYLCASSPKPGTGELFFGEGSRLTVL.

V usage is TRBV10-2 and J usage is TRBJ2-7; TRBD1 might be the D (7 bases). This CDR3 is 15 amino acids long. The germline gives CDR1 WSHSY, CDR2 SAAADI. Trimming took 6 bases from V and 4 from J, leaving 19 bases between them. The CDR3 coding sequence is TGCGCCAGCAGGGACCGGGACAGAGGGACTTACGAGCAGTACTTC. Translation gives CASRDRDRGTYEQYF.

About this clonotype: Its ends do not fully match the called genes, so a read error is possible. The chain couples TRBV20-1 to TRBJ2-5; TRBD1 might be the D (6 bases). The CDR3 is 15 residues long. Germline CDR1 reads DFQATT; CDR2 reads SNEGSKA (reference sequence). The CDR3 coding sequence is TGCAGTGCTGGAGATCCCCGGCAGGGGCAAGAGACCCAGTACTTC. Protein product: CSAGDPRQGQETQYF.

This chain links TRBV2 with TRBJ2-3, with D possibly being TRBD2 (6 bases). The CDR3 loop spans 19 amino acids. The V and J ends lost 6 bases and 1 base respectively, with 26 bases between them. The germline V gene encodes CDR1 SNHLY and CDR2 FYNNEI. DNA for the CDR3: TGTGCCAGCAGCTGGAGGGCTGGACGCTCAACCACGGGCACAGATACGCAGTATTTT. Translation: CASSWRAGRSTTGTDTQYF.

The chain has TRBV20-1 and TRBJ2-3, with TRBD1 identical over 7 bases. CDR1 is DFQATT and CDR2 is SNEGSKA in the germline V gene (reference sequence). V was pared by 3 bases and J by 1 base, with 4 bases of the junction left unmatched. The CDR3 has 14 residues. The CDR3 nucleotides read TGCAGTGCTAGCAGGGGGTCGGGCACAGATACGCAGTATTTT. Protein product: CSASRGSGTDTQYF.

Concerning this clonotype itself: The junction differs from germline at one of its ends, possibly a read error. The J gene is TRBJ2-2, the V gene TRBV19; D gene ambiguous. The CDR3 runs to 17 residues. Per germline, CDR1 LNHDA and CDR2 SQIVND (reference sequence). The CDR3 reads CPSRSAGVGISPRELFF. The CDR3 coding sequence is TGTCCCAGTAGGTCCGCCGGTGTTGGTATTAGTCCCCGGGAGCTGTTTTTT. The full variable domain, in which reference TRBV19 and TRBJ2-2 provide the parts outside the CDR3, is DGGITQSPKYLFRKEGQNVTLSCEQNLNHDAMYWYRQDPGQGLRLIYYSQIVNDFQKGDIAEGYSVSREKKESFPLTVTSAQKNPTAFYLCPSRSAGVGISPRELFFGEGSRLTVL.

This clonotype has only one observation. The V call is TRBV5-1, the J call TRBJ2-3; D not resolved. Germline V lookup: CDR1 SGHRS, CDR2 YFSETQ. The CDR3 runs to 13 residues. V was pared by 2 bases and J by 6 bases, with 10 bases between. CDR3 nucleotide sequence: TGCGCCAGCAGCTTCTGGGGAAGGGATACGCAGTATTTT. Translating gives CASSFWGRDTQYF.

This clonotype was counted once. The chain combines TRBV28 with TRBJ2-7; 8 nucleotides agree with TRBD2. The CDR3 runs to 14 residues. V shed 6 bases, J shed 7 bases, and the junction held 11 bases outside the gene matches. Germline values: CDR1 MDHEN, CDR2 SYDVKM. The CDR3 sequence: CASRQREPYQEQYF. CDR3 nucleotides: TGTGCCAGCAGACAGCGGGAGCCTTATCAGGAGCAGTACTTC.

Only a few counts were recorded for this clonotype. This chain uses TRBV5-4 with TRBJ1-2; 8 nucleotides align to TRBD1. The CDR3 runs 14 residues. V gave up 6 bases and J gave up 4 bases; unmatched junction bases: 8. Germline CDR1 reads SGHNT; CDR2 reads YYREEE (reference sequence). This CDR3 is CASNPGQVSYGYTF. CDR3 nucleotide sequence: TGTGCCAGCAACCCGGGACAGGTATCCTATGGCTACACCTTC.

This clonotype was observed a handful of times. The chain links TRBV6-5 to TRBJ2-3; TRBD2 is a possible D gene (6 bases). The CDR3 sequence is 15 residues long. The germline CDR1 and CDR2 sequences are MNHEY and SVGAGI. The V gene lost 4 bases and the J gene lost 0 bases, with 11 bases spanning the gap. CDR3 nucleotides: TGTGCCAGCAGTTCACTAGCAGCTAGCACAGATACGCAGTATTTT. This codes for CASSSLAASTDTQYF.

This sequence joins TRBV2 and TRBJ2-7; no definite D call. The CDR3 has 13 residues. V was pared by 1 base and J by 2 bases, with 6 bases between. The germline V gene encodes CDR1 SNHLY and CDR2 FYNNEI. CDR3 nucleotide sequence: TGTGCCAGCAGTGAAGGCAGAACCTACGAGCAGTACTTC. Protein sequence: CASSEGRTYEQYF. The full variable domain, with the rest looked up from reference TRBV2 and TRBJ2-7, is EPEVTQTPSHQVTQMGQEVILRCVPISNHLYFYWYRQILGQKVEFLVSFYNNEISEKSEIFDDQFSVERPDGSNFTLKIRSTKLEDSAMYFCASSEGRTYEQYFGPGTRLTVT.

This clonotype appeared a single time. The CDR3 reads CASSYKGWGGNRAQGQYF. The CDR3 nucleotides are TGTGCCAGCAGTTATAAGGGCTGGGGAGGGAATAGAGCCCAGGGGCAGTACTTC. V is TRBV28 and J is TRBJ2-7; TRBD2 aligns across 7 bases. V was clipped by 4 bases and J by 9 bases; unmatched bases: 24. The length of the CDR3 is 18 residues. Germline values: CDR1 MDHEN, CDR2 SYDVKM.